Below, one T cell receptor beta chain is given with its context. The antigen this receptor binds is unknown. No much larger clonotype is one base removed from it; base qualities were not supplied. The sample comes from a study of CD8 T cells in ankylosing spondylitis (dated by TCRdb to about 2017). A note on the overall study: T cell receptor beta repertoires were profiled in healthy donors and ankylosing spondylitis patients so that disease-linked TCR variants could be found. The whole study cohort included over a hundred healthy donors and 25 ankylosing spondylitis patients. Peripheral blood samples were taken, and synovial fluid was additionally collected from ankylosing spondylitis patients.

The study at large found these results: A CD8+ phenotype was shown by the disease-linked clones, which were found at relatively low frequencies in peripheral blood. Some motif variants were previously reported in synovial fluid and blood of reactive arthritis patients, suggesting common disease-initiation mechanisms. Significant enrichment of the disease-linked clones was reported in matched synovial fluid samples from ankylosing spondylitis patients. Blood from ankylosing spondylitis patients appeared to be characterized by a TCR beta motif made up of several highly homologous amino acid variants.

Looking up the germline V gene (reference sequence) yields CDR1 SEHNR and CDR2 FQNEAQ. The CDR3 goes from the cysteine to the phenylalanine over 17 residues. The retained sequence is limited to the CDR3, 51 bases, with the frame set at the first base. V trim: 1 base; J trim: 6 bases; unmatched bases: 13. These reads were obtained on an Illumina HiSeq 2500. Quantitative 5'-RACE with molecular barcodes was the method used to prepare the TCR beta libraries. In the original analysis: A new computational method, built on a probabilistic model of VDJ rearrangement, was used to identify disease-linked TCR variants. TCRdb reprocessing: public reads trimmed at Q25 with fastp, clones called with MiXCR, in-frame beta chains kept. Under each unique CDR3 protein, matching rows form one entry showing the most common genes and DNA. The authors' filters were not applied to this entry. The sample includes about 35,000 distinct CDR3 sequences, with 10% observed a single time. More than 15% of the sample is taken by the ten largest.

Sequenced sample: blood, either unsorted or a sorted T cell fraction (not recorded which). The chain was built from TRBV7-9 and TRBJ2-7, with 9 bases matching TRBD2. The origin of this receptor is a male donor with ankylosing spondylitis or in good health (not recorded which). The nucleotide sequence reads as follows: TGTGCCAGCAGCTTAGGCCGGGGGGCGGGAGGGCCGTCCGAGCAGTACTTC. Translated, it reads CASSLGRGAGGPSEQYF.